This entry lists 2 T cell receptor beta chains sequenced from one sample in a study of blood T cell repertoires in COVID-19 (dated by TCRdb to about 2020). Libraries were prepared through the immunoSEQ multiplex PCR assay. Held by TCRdb, this immuneACCESS table contains in-frame sequences only and omits some clones. Under half of the omission traces to an unresolved V gene where checked; the cause of the rest is unknown. The sample contains 88,000 or so clones, about 83% of them found a single time. Of the sample, about 9% falls within the top ten clones. Sequenced material: peripheral blood. These receptors originate from a human donor in a cohort sampled during active COVID-19.

A single count supports this clone. V and J are TRBV28 and TRBJ2-3, with D perhaps matching TRBD1 (5 bases). Germline CDR1 is MDHEN and CDR2 is SYDVKM. The CDR3 covers 15 residues. V was pared by 0 bases and J by 2 bases, with 9 bases between. Here the CDR3 reads CASSLWSRATDTQYF. In nucleotides, the CDR3 is TGTGCCAGCAGTTTATGGTCCAGGGCCACAGATACGCAGTATTTT.

The CDR3 bases are TGCGCCAGCAGTTCCGGCGGGGCCTCCTACGAGCAGTACTTC. It is translated as CASSSGGASYEQYF. This chain joins TRBV5-1 and TRBJ2-7; the D gene is possibly TRBD2 (6 bases). The CDR3 is 14 residues long. The V end was cut by 5 bases, the J end by 0 bases, with 12 bases between. CDR1 and CDR2 from the germline V gene are SGHRS and YFSETQ.